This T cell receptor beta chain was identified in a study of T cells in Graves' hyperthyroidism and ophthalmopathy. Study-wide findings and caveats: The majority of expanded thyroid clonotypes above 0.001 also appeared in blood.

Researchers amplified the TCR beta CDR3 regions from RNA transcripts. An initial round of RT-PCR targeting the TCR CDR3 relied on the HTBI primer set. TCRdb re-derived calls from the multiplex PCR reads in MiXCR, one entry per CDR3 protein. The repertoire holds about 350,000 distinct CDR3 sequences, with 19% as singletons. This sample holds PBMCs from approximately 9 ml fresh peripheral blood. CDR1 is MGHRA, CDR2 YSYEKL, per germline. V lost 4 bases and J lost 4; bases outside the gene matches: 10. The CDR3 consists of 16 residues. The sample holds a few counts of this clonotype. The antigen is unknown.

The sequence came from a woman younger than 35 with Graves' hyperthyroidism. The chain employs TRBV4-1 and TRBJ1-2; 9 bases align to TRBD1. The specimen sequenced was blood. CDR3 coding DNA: TGCGCCAGCAGCCGGGACAGGGCCGGACTTGGCTATGGCTACACCTTC. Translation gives CASSRDRAGLGYGYTF.